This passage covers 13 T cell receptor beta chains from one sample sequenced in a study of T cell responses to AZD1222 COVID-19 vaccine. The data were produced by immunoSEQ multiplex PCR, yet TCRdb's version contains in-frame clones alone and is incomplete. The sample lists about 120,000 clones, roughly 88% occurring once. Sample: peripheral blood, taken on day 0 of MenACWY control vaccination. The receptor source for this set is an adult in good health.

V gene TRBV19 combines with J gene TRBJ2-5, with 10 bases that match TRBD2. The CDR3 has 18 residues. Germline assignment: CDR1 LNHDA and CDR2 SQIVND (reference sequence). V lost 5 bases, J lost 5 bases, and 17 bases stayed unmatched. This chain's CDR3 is CASSPSAGGTKGRETQYF. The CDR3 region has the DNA TGTGCCAGTAGTCCGTCAGCGGGAGGGACGAAGGGTCGGGAGACCCAGTACTTC.

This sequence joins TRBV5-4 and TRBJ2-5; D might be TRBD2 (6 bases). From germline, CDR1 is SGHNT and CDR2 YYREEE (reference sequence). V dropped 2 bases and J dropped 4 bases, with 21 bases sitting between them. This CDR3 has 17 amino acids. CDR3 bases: TGTGCCAGCAGCTTCACATCACAACTAGCAATAGGAGAGACCCAGTACTTC. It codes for CASSFTSQLAIGETQYF.

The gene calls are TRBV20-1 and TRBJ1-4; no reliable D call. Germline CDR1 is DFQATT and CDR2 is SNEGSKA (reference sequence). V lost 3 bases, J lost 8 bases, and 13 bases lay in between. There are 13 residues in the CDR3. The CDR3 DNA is TGCAGTGCTAGTTCAGGTCCGACGGAAAAACTGTTTTTT. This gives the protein CSASSGPTEKLFF.

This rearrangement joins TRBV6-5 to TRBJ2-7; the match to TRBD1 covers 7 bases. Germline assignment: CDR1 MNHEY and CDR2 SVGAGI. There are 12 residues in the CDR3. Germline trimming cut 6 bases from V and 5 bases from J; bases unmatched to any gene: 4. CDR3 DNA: TGTGCCAGCAGAAACAGGGGTAACGAGCAGTACTTC. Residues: CASRNRGNEQYF.

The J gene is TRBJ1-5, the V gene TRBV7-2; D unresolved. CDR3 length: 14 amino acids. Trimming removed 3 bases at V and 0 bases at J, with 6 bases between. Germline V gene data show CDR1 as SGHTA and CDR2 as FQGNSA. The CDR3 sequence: CASSFPGSNQPQHF. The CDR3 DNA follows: TGTGCCAGCAGCTTCCCCGGTAGCAATCAGCCCCAGCATTTT.

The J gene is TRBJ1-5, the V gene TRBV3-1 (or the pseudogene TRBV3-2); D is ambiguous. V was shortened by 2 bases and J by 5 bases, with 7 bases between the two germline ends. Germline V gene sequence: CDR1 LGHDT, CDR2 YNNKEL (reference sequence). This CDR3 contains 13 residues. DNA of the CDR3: TGTGCCAGCAGCCAAAACAAGCATCAGCCCCAGCATTTT. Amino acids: CASSQNKHQPQHF.

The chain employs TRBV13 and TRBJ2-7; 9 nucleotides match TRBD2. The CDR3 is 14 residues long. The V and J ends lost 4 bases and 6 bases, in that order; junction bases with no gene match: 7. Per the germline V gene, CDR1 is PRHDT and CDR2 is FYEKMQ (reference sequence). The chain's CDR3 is CASSSVSGSGEQYF. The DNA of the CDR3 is TGTGCCAGCAGCTCAGTTAGCGGGAGTGGCGAGCAGTACTTC.

The CDR3 protein is CASSWGAVGTGELFF. CDR3 in DNA: TGTGCCAGCAGTTGGGGGGCAGTAGGAACCGGGGAGCTGTTTTTT. The chain joins TRBV28 to TRBJ2-2, with D perhaps TRBD1 or TRBD2 (6 bases each). Germline V gene sequence: CDR1 MDHEN, CDR2 SYDVKM. The length of the CDR3 is 15 residues. V lost 4 bases and J lost 5, with 14 bases in between.

The CDR3 here is CASSSLGGYQETQYF. CDR3 nucleotide sequence: TGCGCCAGCAGCTCCCTGGGGGGGTACCAAGAGACCCAGTACTTC. The chain joins TRBV5-1 to TRBJ2-5; 7 bases fit TRBD2. Germline CDR1 is SGHRS and CDR2 is YFSETQ. V shed 3 bases and J 0 bases; nucleotides not matched to a gene: 5. This CDR3 comprises 15 residues.

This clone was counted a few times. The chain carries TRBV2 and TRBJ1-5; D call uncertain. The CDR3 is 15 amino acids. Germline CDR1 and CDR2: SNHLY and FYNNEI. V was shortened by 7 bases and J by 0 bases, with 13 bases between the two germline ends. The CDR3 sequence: CASKGIDTSNQPQHF. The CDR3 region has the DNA TGTGCCAGCAAAGGGATTGACACTAGCAATCAGCCCCAGCATTTT.

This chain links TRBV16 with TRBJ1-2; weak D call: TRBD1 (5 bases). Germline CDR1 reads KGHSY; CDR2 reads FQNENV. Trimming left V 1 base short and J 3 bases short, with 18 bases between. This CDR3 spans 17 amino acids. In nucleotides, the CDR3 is TGTGCCAGCAGCCAATTCCCCGATCCTGGCAGGGACTATGGCTACACCTTC. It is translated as CASSQFPDPGRDYGYTF.

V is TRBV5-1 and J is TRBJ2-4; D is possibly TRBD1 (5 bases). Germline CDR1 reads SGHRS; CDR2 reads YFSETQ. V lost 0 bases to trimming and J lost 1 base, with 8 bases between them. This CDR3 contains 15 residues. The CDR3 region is CASSLVPGAKNIQYF. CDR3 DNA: TGCGCCAGCAGCTTGGTCCCAGGGGCCAAAAACATTCAGTACTTC.

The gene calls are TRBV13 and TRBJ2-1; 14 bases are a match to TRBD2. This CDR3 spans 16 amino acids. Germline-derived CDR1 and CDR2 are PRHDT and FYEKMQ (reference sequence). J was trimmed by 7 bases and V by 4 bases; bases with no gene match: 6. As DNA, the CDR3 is TGTGCCAGCAGCTCCCCCGGACTAGCGGGAGGAAATGAGCAGTTCTTC. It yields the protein CASSSPGLAGGNEQFF.